The 27 T cell receptor beta chains listed next were all sequenced from one sample in a study of circulating and synovial CD4+ cells in juvenile arthritis. Assay used: immunoSEQ multiplex PCR; TCRdb lists only in-frame clones, some missing. In the table there are about 36,000 clones, approximately 93% of which are singletons. What was sequenced was CD4+ T cells from blood. These receptors originate from a human donor with juvenile idiopathic arthritis.

The rearrangement links TRBV4-3 to TRBJ2-7; 7 bases are shared with TRBD1. The V and J ends lost 0 bases and 5 bases, in that order; junction bases with no gene match: 13. The CDR3 totals 17 residues. CDR1 is LGHNA and CDR2 is YSLEER in the germline V gene. The CDR3 bases are TGCGCCAGCAGCCAAGATATCGAGACAGGGTCCCCCCACGAGCAGTACTTC. This translates into CASSQDIETGSPHEQYF.

The table lists this clone with a count of one. The rearrangement uses TRBV28 and TRBJ2-1; a possible D gene is TRBD1 (6 bases). Per the germline V gene, CDR1 is MDHEN and CDR2 is SYDVKM. The CDR3 covers 17 residues. V was cut by 4 bases and J by 1 base, with 17 bases left in between. CDR3 in DNA: TGTGCCAGCAGTTCCCAACACAGGGTTGGGTCCTACAATGAGCAGTTCTTC. It yields the protein CASSSQHRVGSYNEQFF.

The gene calls are TRBV14 and TRBJ2-7, with D perhaps matching TRBD1 (6 bases). Trimming removed 1 base at V and 5 bases at J, with 18 bases between. CDR1 and CDR2 (germline): SGHDN, FVKESK. CDR3 length equals 16 residues. DNA of the CDR3: TGTGCCAGCAGCCAAGGACGTGGTTTGGGGGCGGACGAGCAGTACTTC. As protein: CASSQGRGLGADEQYF.

This rearrangement joins TRBV9 to TRBJ2-1; 8 positions match TRBD2. The V segment lost 2 bases and the J segment 2 bases; nucleotides outside the gene matches: 6. CDR1 and CDR2 (germline): SGDLS, YYNGEE. CDR3 size: 16 residues. The CDR3 bases are TGTGCCAGCAGCGTCTCGGGGGGGGGCACCTACAATGAGCAGTTCTTC. The encoded protein is CASSVSGGGTYNEQFF.

This clone has a single count. V is TRBV19 and J is TRBJ2-2; TRBD1 might be the D (6 bases). Germline V gene lookup returns CDR1 LNHDA and CDR2 SQIVND (reference sequence). CDR3 length: 14 amino acids. The ends were cut back, 6 bases at V and 7 bases at J, with 15 bases in the middle. The CDR3 loop is CASSWDTEHGELFF. The CDR3 DNA follows: TGTGCCAGTAGCTGGGACACGGAACACGGGGAGCTGTTTTTT. The whole variable domain, remainder taken from reference TRBV19 and TRBJ2-2, is DGGITQSPKYLFRKEGQNVTLSCEQNLNHDAMYWYRQDPGQGLRLIYYSQIVNDFQKGDIAEGYSVSREKKESFPLTVTSAQKNPTAFYLCASSWDTEHGELFFGEGSRLTVL.

The V and J genes are TRBV7-2 and TRBJ2-5; TRBD2 aligns across 7 bases. The germline V gene encodes CDR1 SGHTA and CDR2 FQGNSA. After removal of 0 bases from V and 2 bases from J, the junction contained 9 bases not matched to a gene. The CDR3 is 17 amino acids. This chain's CDR3 is CASSLAVGGSEQETQYF. The CDR3 coding sequence is TGTGCCAGCAGCTTAGCAGTCGGGGGGTCAGAGCAAGAGACCCAGTACTTC.

The V and J genes are TRBV10-3 and TRBJ2-3; 8 positions agree with TRBD2. Germline CDR1 and CDR2: ENHRY and SYGVKD. CDR3 length equals 14 residues. V dropped 10 bases and J dropped 0; count of bases not matched to a gene: 6. CDR3 bases: TGTGCCACCGACACGGGGGGGAGCACAGATACGCAGTATTTT. Translated: CATDTGGSTDTQYF.

V and J are TRBV7-3 and TRBJ2-1; 9 bases line up with TRBD1. This CDR3 comprises 17 residues. Germline V gene data show CDR1 as SGHTA and CDR2 as FQGTGA. J was trimmed by 7 bases and V by 2 bases; bases with no gene match: 12. The CDR3 bases are TGTGCCAGCAGCTTATACCGCGGACAGGGGAGGGTAAATGAGCAGTTCTTC. This sequence encodes CASSLYRGQGRVNEQFF.

This clone appeared a single time. The chain couples TRBV18 to TRBJ2-7; TRBD1 agrees at 9 bases. The CDR3 covers 14 residues. V lost 6 bases, J lost 2 bases, and 5 bases stayed unmatched. Germline V gene data show CDR1 as KGHSH and CDR2 as LQKENI. CDR3 loop: CASSRDRDPYEQYF. DNA of the CDR3: TGTGCCAGCTCTAGGGACAGGGACCCCTACGAGCAGTACTTC.

The rearrangement uses TRBV6-4 and TRBJ1-2; 8 nucleotides match TRBD1. From germline, CDR1 is MRHNA and CDR2 SNTAGT. The CDR3 extends over 14 amino acids. With V trimmed by 6 bases and J by 4 bases, 7 bases remained unmatched. The CDR3 DNA is TGTGCCAGCAGCGCCTCTCAGGGGGCCTATGGCTACACCTTC. Encoded protein: CASSASQGAYGYTF.

The rearrangement uses TRBV5-5 and TRBJ2-5; no definite D call. The end of the DNA aligns better with TRBJ2-7, so the J call may be wrong. The CDR3 sequence is 12 residues long. CDR1 SGHKS and CDR2 YYEKEE come from the germline V gene (reference sequence). The CDR3 protein is CASSLNLYEQYF. CDR3 sequence (DNA): TGTGCCAGCAGCTTGAATCTCTACGAGCAGTACTTC.

The chain recombines TRBV6-5 with TRBJ2-7, with TRBD1 as a possible D gene (5 bases). CDR1 and CDR2 from the germline V gene are MNHEY and SVGAGI. This CDR3 region has 15 residues. The V end was cut by 5 bases, the J end by 0 bases, with 14 bases between. The chain's CDR3 is CASSPPLGLSYEQYF. The CDR3 coding sequence is TGTGCCAGCAGTCCCCCCCTGGGGCTCTCCTACGAGCAGTACTTC.

With respect to this clone: A junction end diverges from the germline sequence, so it may reflect a read error. This CDR3 is also generated by other DNA sequences in the sample. The gene calls are TRBV5-4 and TRBJ1-6, with 7 bases aligning to TRBD1. CDR1 is SGHNT and CDR2 is YYREEE in the germline V gene (reference sequence). The CDR3 length is 15 residues. For the CDR3, the DNA is TGTGCCAGCAGACAGGGACAGTTTAATAATTCCCCCCTCCACTTT. Protein product: CASRQGQFNNSPLHF.

The chain employs TRBV6-4 and TRBJ2-3; 7 bases agree with TRBD1. The trim removed 3 bases at V and 4 bases at J, leaving 4 bases unmatched. Germline lookup yields CDR1 MRHNA and CDR2 SNTAGT. The CDR3 contains 14 residues. CDR3 sequence reads: CASSERGLSDTQYF. CDR3 DNA sequence: TGTGCCAGCAGTGAAAGGGGGCTTTCAGATACGCAGTATTTT.

This rearrangement joins TRBV15 to TRBJ2-3; D is perhaps TRBD1 (6 bases). The germline CDR1 and CDR2 sequences are LNHNV and YYDKDF (reference sequence). This CDR3 is built from 15 residues. V was trimmed by 5 bases and J by 2 bases, leaving 14 bases between them. The CDR3: CATSPTRGTTDTQYF. The CDR3 DNA follows: TGTGCCACCAGCCCTACCAGGGGAACCACAGATACGCAGTATTTT.

The rearrangement uses TRBV5-6 and TRBJ2-5, with a tentative D call TRBD1 (6 bases). The CDR3 covers 14 residues. V dropped 4 bases and J dropped 0 bases, with 10 bases sitting between them. Germline CDR1 SGHDT, CDR2 YYEEEE. CDR3 residues: CASSVRDNQETQYF. The CDR3 DNA reads as TGTGCCAGCAGCGTTCGGGACAACCAAGAGACCCAGTACTTC. The variable domain in full, with the rest retrieved from reference TRBV5-6 and TRBJ2-5, is DAGVTQSPTHLIKTRGQQVTLRCSPKSGHDTVSWYQQALGQGPQFIFQYYEEEERQRGNFPDRFSGHQFPNYSSELNVNALLLGDSALYLCASSVRDNQETQYFGPGTRLLVL.

There are a few counts of this clone. This chain connects TRBV19 to TRBJ2-1; 8 nucleotides align to TRBD1. Trimming at V came to 5 bases and at J to 3 bases, leaving 12 bases not matched to a gene. The CDR3 covers 17 residues. Germline V gene lookup returns CDR1 LNHDA and CDR2 SQIVND (reference sequence). CDR3 bases: TGTGCCAGTAGTTACAGACCGGCAGGGGGCTACTACAATGAGCAGTTCTTC. It translates to CASSYRPAGGYYNEQFF.

CDR3 loop: CASSLGHLVSGNTIYF. The CDR3 nucleotides read TGTGCCAGCAGCTTAGGACACCTTGTCTCTGGAAACACCATATATTTT. V and J are TRBV7-6 and TRBJ1-3; D is ambiguous. V was trimmed by 1 base and J by 0 bases, leaving 10 bases between them. This CDR3 is built from 16 residues. Germline V lookup: CDR1 SGHVS, CDR2 FNYEAQ. The complete variable domain, with remaining parts taken from reference TRBV7-6 and TRBJ1-3, reads GAGVSQSPRYKVTKRGQDVALRCDPISGHVSLYWYRQALGQGPEFLTYFNYEAQQDKSGLPNDRFSAERPEGSISTLTIQRTEQRDSAMYRCASSLGHLVSGNTIYFGEGSWLTVV.

V is TRBV4-3 and J is TRBJ1-4; TRBD1 matches at 9 bases. The trim removed 3 bases at V and 4 bases at J, leaving 3 bases unmatched. The CDR3 runs to 15 residues. Germline V gene lookup returns CDR1 LGHNA and CDR2 YSLEER. CDR3 in amino acids: CASSHGDRDNEKLFF. CDR3 nucleotides: TGCGCCAGCAGCCATGGGGACAGGGATAATGAAAAACTGTTTTTT.

The rearrangement joins TRBV5-4 to TRBJ2-4, with D possibly TRBD1 on 6 matching bases. V was shortened by 0 bases and J by 4 bases, with 8 bases between the two germline ends. Germline V gives CDR1 SGHNT, CDR2 YYREEE (reference sequence). This CDR3 is 14 amino acids long. The CDR3: CASSLDTGKNIQYF. CDR3 nucleotide sequence: TGTGCCAGCAGCTTGGATACAGGGAAAAACATTCAGTACTTC. The variable domain in full, completed from reference TRBV5-4 and TRBJ2-4, reads ETGVTQSPTHLIKTRGQQVTLRCSSQSGHNTVSWYQQALGQGPQFIFQYYREEENGRGNFPPRFSGLQFPNYSSELNVNALELDDSALYLCASSLDTGKNIQYFGAGTRLSVL.

The chain combines TRBV7-2 with TRBJ1-3, with no clear D. The CDR3 consists of 16 residues. Germline loops: CDR1 SGHTA, CDR2 FQGNSA. V dropped 1 base and J dropped 0 bases, with 10 bases sitting between them. CDR3 nucleotide sequence: TGTGCCAGCAGCTTAGGCCCCTCCGGCTCTGGAAACACCATATATTTT. It yields the protein CASSLGPSGSGNTIYF.

CDR3 nucleotides: TGTGCCAGCAGCCGAGGGGGACAGGGGACTGAGACCCAGTACTTC. Protein product: CASSRGGQGTETQYF. J is TRBJ2-5 and V is TRBV7-8, with 10 positions matching TRBD1. This CDR3 spans 15 amino acids. CDR1 and CDR2 from the germline V gene are SGHVS and FQNEAQ. J gave up 5 bases and V 5 bases, and 8 bases lay outside the gene matches.

The J gene is TRBJ2-2, the V gene TRBV25-1; the match to TRBD2 covers 12 bases. V gave up 4 bases and J gave up 7 bases; unmatched junction bases: 13. From germline, CDR1 is MGHDK and CDR2 SYGVNS. The CDR3 extends over 18 amino acids. The CDR3 loop reads CASSGLRLAGDGDGELFF. CDR3 DNA sequence: TGTGCCAGCAGTGGACTTAGACTAGCGGGGGACGGTGACGGGGAGCTGTTTTTT.

This chain connects TRBV4-3 to TRBJ2-3; 12 nucleotides line up with TRBD2. Germline loops: CDR1 LGHNA, CDR2 YSLEER. The V and J ends lost 0 bases and 0 bases, in that order; junction bases with no gene match: 10. CDR3 length: 20 amino acids. This chain's CDR3 is CASSQDLLAGGRTSTDTQYF. In DNA form, the CDR3 reads TGCGCCAGCAGCCAAGATTTGCTAGCGGGGGGGCGCACTAGCACAGATACGCAGTATTTT.

On this clone: Distinct nucleotide sequences in the sample also encode this CDR3. The chain is built from TRBV7-9 and TRBJ1-6; D remains unclear. The CDR3 spans 15 residues. Germline CDR1 reads SEHNR; CDR2 reads FQNEAQ (reference sequence). V was cut by 1 base and J by 6 bases, with 10 bases left in between. As DNA, the CDR3 is TGTGCCAGCAGCTTAGATCGGTCCCTTAATTCACCCCTCCACTTT. Protein: CASSLDRSLNSPLHF.

The chain uses TRBV5-1 and TRBJ1-1; no clear D gene. The germline V gene has CDR1 SGHRS and CDR2 YFSETQ. The V end was cut by 3 bases, the J end by 1 base, with 4 bases between. The CDR3 is made up of 12 amino acids. The CDR3 spells CASSSQNTEAFF. The CDR3 DNA reads as TGCGCCAGCAGCTCCCAGAACACTGAAGCTTTCTTT.

Remarks on this clone: Different DNA sequences within this sample yield the same CDR3. The J gene is TRBJ1-6, the V gene TRBV15; D gene unclear. V was cut by 0 bases and J by 8 bases, with 14 bases left in between. The germline V gene has CDR1 LNHNV and CDR2 YYDKDF (reference sequence). The CDR3 runs 16 residues. The CDR3 sequence: CATSRDDLEVHSPLHF. CDR3 bases: TGTGCCACCAGCAGAGACGACTTGGAAGTACATTCACCCCTCCACTTT.